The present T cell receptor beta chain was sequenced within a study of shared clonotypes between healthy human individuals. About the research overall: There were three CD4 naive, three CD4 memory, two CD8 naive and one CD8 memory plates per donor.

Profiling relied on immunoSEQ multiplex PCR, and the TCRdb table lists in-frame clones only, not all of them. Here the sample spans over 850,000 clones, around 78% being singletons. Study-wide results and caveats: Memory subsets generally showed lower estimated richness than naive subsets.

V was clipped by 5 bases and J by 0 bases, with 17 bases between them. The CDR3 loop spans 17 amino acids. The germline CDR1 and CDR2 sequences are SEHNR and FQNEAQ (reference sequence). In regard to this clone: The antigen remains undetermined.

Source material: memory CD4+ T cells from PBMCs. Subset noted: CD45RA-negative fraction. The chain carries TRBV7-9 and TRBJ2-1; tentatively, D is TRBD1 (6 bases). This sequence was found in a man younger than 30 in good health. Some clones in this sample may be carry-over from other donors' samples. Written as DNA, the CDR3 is TGTGCCAGCAGCCGACCCCTTAGGGGGAGCTCCTACAATGAGCAGTTCTTC. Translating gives CASSRPLRGSSYNEQFF.